This TCR beta chain stems from a study of Graves' ophthalmopathy and Graves' hyperthyroidism. Amplification of the TCR beta CDR3 regions used RNA transcripts (as template). Following a first-round RT-PCR that used HTBI primers, a second-round multiplex PCR was carried out. Each CDR3 protein gets one entry after TCRdb re-called the multiplex PCR reads with MiXCR. The sample includes hundreds of thousands of distinct CDR3 sequences, around an eighth of them seen just once. This clonotype was detected ten times or more. Germline CDR1 DFQATT, CDR2 SNEGSKA (reference sequence). This CDR3 comprises 13 residues. V lost 0 bases, J lost 3 bases, and 9 bases lay in between. Having ophthalmopathy, the donors showed moderate-to-severe activity, CAS ≥3 and NOSPECS ≥4, with disease lasting under 3 months.

The source is a woman aged 25 to 45 with Graves' ophthalmopathy. The rearrangement uses TRBV20-1 and TRBJ2-7; D remains ambiguous. Sequenced sample: blood. Here the CDR3 reads CSARDSARYEQYF. CDR3 in DNA: TGCAGTGCTAGAGATTCAGCTCGCTACGAGCAGTACTTC.